The clone carrying this T cell receptor (beta chain) was found a few times. Its matching antigen is unknown. Amplification used 60 Vbeta primers and 13 Jbeta primers. TCRdb keeps only in-frame clones here, not all; method: immunoSEQ multiplex PCR. In the table there are tens of thousands of clones, roughly 79% of which are singletons. The sample comes from a study of cytomegalovirus exposure and HLA in healthy donors. General study results and limits: 87-base-pair reads could not separate some V segments, including TRBV6-2 and TRBV6-3.

V was shortened by 2 bases and J by 5 bases, with 6 bases between the two germline ends. CDR1 MNHNY and CDR2 SVGAGI come from the germline V gene (reference sequence). This CDR3 has 12 residues. This TCR came from a woman aged 40 to 55 in good health and CMV-seropositive. This chain uses TRBV6-6 with TRBJ1-1, with D uncertain. Input material: PBMCs. The CDR3 loop reads CASSYDRTEAFF. For the CDR3, the DNA is TGTGCCAGCAGTTACGATCGGACTGAAGCTTTCTTT.